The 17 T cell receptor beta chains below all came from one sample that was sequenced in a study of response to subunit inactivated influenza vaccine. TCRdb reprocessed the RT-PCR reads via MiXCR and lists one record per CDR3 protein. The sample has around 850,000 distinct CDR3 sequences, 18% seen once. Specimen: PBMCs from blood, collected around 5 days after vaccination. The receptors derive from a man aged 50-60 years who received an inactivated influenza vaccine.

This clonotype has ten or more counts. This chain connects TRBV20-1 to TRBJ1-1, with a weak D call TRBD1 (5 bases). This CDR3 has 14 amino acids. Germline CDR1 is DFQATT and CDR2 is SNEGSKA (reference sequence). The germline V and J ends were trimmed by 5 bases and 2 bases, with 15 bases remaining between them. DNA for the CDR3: TGCAGTGCTCGTCTGGGAGGGGCTAACACTGAAGCTTTCTTT. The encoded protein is CSARLGGANTEAFF.

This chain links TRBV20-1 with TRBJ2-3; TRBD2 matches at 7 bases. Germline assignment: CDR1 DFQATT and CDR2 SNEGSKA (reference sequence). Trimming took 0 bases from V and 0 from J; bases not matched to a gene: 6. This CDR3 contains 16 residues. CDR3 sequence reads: CSAREWAGVSTDTQYF. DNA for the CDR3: TGCAGTGCTAGAGAGTGGGCGGGGGTCAGCACAGATACGCAGTATTTT.

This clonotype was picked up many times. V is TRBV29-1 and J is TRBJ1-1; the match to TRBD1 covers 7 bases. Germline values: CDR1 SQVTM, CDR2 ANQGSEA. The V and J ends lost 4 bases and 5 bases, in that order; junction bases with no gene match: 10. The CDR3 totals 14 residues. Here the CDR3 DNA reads TGCAGCGTTGGGACAGGAAGAGGTAGAACTGAAGCTTTCTTT. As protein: CSVGTGRGRTEAFF.

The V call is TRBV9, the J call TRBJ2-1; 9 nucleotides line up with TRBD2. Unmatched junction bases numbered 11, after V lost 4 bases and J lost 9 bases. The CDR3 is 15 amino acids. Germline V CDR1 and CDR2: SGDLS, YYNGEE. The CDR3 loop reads CASSPGTSRGGEQFF. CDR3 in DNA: TGTGCCAGCAGCCCCGGGACTAGCCGAGGGGGTGAGCAGTTCTTC.

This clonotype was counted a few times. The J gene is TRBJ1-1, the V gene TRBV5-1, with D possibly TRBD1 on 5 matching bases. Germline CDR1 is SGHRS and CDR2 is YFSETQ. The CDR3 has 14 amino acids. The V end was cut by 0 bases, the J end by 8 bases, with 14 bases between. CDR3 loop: CASSLANTGNEAFF. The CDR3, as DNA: TGCGCCAGCAGCTTGGCTAACACAGGAAACGAAGCTTTCTTT.

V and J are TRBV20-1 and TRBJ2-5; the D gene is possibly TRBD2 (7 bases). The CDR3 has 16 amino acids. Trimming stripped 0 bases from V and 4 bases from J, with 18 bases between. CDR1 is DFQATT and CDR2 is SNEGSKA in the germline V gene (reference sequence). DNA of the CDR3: TGCAGTGCTAGAGATCTGATGGGGGGGGGCCTAGAGACCCAGTACTTC. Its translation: CSARDLMGGGLETQYF.

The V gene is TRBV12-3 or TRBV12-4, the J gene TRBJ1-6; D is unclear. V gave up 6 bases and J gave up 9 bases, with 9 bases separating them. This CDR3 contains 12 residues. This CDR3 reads CASRTQTSPLHF. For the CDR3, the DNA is TGTGCCAGCAGAACCCAAACTTCACCCCTCCACTTT.

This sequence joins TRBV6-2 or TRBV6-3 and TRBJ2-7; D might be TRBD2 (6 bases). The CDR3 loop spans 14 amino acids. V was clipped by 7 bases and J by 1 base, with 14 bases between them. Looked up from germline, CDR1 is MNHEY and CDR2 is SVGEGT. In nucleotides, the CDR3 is TGTGCCAGCAACCGCGGGGTGCTGTCCTACGAGCAGTACTTC. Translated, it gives CASNRGVLSYEQYF.

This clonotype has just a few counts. In DNA form, the CDR3 reads TGCGCCAGCAGCTTGTCCTCAGGGATCTCCTACGAGCAGTACTTC. It is translated as CASSLSSGISYEQYF. The chain couples TRBV5-1 to TRBJ2-7, with D possibly matching TRBD1 (5 bases). Germline V CDR1 and CDR2: SGHRS, YFSETQ. The CDR3 extends over 15 amino acids. Trimming took off 1 base at V and 0 bases at J, with 11 bases between the two ends.

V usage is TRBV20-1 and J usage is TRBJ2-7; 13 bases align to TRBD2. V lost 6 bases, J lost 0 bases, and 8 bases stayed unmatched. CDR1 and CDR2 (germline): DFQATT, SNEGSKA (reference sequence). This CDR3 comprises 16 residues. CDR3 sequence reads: CSAAGTSGISSYEQYF. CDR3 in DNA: TGCAGTGCCGCCGGGACTAGCGGGATTTCCTCCTACGAGCAGTACTTC.

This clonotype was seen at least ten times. The CDR3 nucleotides read TGTGCCAGCAGCCAAACAACAGGGGGATTCTACGAGCAGTACTTC. Translating gives CASSQTTGGFYEQYF. The chain carries TRBV4-2 and TRBJ2-7; TRBD1 matches 8 bases. Germline CDR1 and CDR2: LGHNA and YNFKEQ. The V gene end was trimmed by 2 bases and the J gene end by 3 bases; junction bases not matched to a gene: 6. The CDR3 contains 15 residues.

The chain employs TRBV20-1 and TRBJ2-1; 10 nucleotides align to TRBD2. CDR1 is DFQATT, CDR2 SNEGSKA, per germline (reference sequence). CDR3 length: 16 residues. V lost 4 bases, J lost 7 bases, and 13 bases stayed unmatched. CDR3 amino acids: CSATNREREGGNEQFF. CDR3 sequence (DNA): TGCAGTGCTACCAACCGCGAGCGGGAGGGCGGAAATGAGCAGTTCTTC.

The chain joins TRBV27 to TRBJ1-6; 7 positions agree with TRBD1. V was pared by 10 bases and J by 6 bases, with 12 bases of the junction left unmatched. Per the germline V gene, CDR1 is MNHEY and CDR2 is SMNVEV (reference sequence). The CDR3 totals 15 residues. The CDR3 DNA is TGTGCCACCACCAAGCTGAGACAGGGTAATTCACCCCTCCACTTT. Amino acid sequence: CATTKLRQGNSPLHF.

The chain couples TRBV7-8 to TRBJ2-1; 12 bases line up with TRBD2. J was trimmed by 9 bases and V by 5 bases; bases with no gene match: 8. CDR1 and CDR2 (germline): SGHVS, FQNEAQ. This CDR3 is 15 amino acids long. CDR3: CASSPTSGGEGEQFF. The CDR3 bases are TGTGCCAGCAGCCCGACTAGCGGGGGTGAAGGTGAGCAGTTCTTC.

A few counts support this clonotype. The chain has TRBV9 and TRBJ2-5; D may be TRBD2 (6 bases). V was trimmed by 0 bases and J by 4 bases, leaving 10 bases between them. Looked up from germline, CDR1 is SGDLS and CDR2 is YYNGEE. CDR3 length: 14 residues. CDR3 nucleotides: TGTGCCAGCAGCGTAGGTGCGGAGGGAGAGACCCAGTACTTC. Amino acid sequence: CASSVGAEGETQYF.

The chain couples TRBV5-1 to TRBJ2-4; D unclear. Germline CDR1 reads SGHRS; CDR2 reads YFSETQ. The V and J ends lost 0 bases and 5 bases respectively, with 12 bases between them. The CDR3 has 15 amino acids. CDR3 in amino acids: CASSLVRAAENIQYF. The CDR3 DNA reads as TGCGCCAGCAGCTTGGTTCGAGCTGCCGAAAACATTCAGTACTTC.

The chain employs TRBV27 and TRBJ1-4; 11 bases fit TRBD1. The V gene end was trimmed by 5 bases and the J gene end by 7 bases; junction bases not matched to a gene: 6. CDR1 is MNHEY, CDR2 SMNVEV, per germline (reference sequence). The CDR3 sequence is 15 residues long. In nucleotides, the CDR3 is TGTGCCAGCAGTCGCGGGACAGGGGGACGTGAAAAACTGTTTTTT. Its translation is CASSRGTGGREKLFF.